The 30 T cell receptor beta chains reported below all come from one sample, sequenced in a study of blood T cell repertoires in COVID-19. The method was immunoSEQ multiplex PCR; TCRdb's version includes in-frame clones alone and lacks a portion of them. This table holds a few hundred thousand clones, 75% to 90% found once. Sequenced sample: PBMCs or T cells enriched from blood (not recorded which). These receptors were taken from a woman in her 30s who had recovered from COVID-19.

This clone was found a few times. V usage is TRBV2 and J usage is TRBJ1-5; 8 bases map to TRBD1. Germline assignment: CDR1 SNHLY and CDR2 FYNNEI. This CDR3 has 16 amino acids. The V and J ends lost 3 bases and 6 bases, in that order; junction bases with no gene match: 10. CDR3 amino acids: CASSEFRTGQGQPQHF. CDR3 sequence (DNA): TGTGCCAGCAGTGAGTTCCGGACAGGGCAAGGTCAGCCCCAGCATTTT.

The chain employs TRBV4-3 and TRBJ1-2; TRBD1 aligns across 8 bases. Germline V gene sequence: CDR1 LGHNA, CDR2 YSLEER. The CDR3 totals 17 residues. The ends lost 4 bases at V and 4 bases at J; junction bases unmatched: 14. The CDR3 region has the DNA TGCGCCAGCAGCCCCCTAGGACAGGGACGTATGATCTATGGCTACACCTTC. It is translated as CASSPLGQGRMIYGYTF.

The genes are TRBV5-1 and TRBJ2-5; TRBD2 agrees at 7 bases. The CDR3 loop spans 16 amino acids. The V gene's germline CDR1 is SGHRS and CDR2 YFSETQ. V trimming: 2 bases; J trimming: 5 bases; junction bases outside the gene matches: 12. CDR3 nucleotide sequence: TGCGCCAGCAGCTTATGGGGGGGAACGAGTTTGGAGACCCAGTACTTC. Translating it yields CASSLWGGTSLETQYF.

This chain joins TRBV14 and TRBJ2-1, with D possibly TRBD2 on 5 matching bases. CDR3 size: 14 residues. Per the germline V gene, CDR1 is SGHDN and CDR2 is FVKESK. Trimming shortened V by 6 bases and J by 6 bases, and 15 bases separated the two germline ends. CDR3 nucleotides: TGTGCCAGCAGGCGCGGGTTACTCGGCAATGAGCAGTTCTTC. Its translation is CASRRGLLGNEQFF.

The table lists this clone with a few counts. CDR3 bases: TGTGCCAGCCGGGATAGGAATGGAGAAGCTTTCTTT. Its translation is CASRDRNGEAFF. This chain links TRBV28 with TRBJ1-1; D uncertain. Looked up from germline, CDR1 is MDHEN and CDR2 is SYDVKM. The CDR3 length is 12 residues. Deletions cut 8 bases from V and 8 bases from J, with 15 bases between.

The rearrangement joins TRBV19 to TRBJ1-1; the match to TRBD1 covers 9 bases. CDR3 length: 13 amino acids. Germline CDR1 LNHDA, CDR2 SQIVND (reference sequence). V was pared by 6 bases and J by 4 bases, with 3 bases of the junction left unmatched. The DNA of the CDR3 is TGTGCCAGTAGATCGACAGGGGGCACTGAAGCTTTCTTT. Amino acid sequence: CASRSTGGTEAFF. The variable domain in full, completed from reference TRBV19 and TRBJ1-1, reads DGGITQSPKYLFRKEGQNVTLSCEQNLNHDAMYWYRQDPGQGLRLIYYSQIVNDFQKGDIAEGYSVSREKKESFPLTVTSAQKNPTAFYLCASRSTGGTEAFFGQGTRLTVV.

This chain joins TRBV18 and TRBJ1-1; 9 nucleotides agree with TRBD1. CDR1 and CDR2 from the germline V gene are KGHSH and LQKENI. The CDR3 has 17 residues. With V trimmed by 3 bases and J by 0 bases, 8 bases remained unmatched. The DNA for the CDR3 is TGTGCCAGCTCACCTACCGGGACAGGGTACATGAACACTGAAGCTTTCTTT. Translating it yields CASSPTGTGYMNTEAFF.

This clone was recorded once. This sequence joins TRBV4-1 and TRBJ2-4; 10 nucleotides match TRBD1. The CDR3 length is 16 residues. Germline V CDR1 and CDR2: MGHRA, YSYEKL. Trimming took 6 bases from V and 5 from J; bases not matched to a gene: 10. The CDR3 sequence: CASSSPGTGVQNIQYF. The DNA for the CDR3 is TGCGCCAGCAGTTCACCCGGGACAGGGGTCCAAAACATTCAGTACTTC.

This chain connects TRBV27 to TRBJ2-7; the D gene is possibly TRBD2 (6 bases). Germline CDR1 is MNHEY and CDR2 is SMNVEV (reference sequence). There are 14 residues in the CDR3. Trimming stripped 0 bases from V and 0 bases from J, with 6 bases between. This CDR3 is CASSLSGSSYEQYF. In DNA, the CDR3 is TGTGCCAGCAGTTTATCCGGGAGCTCCTACGAGCAGTACTTC.

This clone was counted a single time. This sequence joins TRBV29-1 and TRBJ1-5; 9 bases agree with TRBD1. CDR3 length: 12 amino acids. Germline loops: CDR1 SQVTM, CDR2 ANQGSEA. Trimming cost V 2 bases and J 9 bases; bases outside gene matches: 2. The CDR3 region has the DNA TGCAGCGTTGAAATGGGACAGGGGCCCCAGCATTTT. Translation: CSVEMGQGPQHF.

The rearrangement links TRBV19 to TRBJ2-7, with 8 bases fitting TRBD1. This CDR3 region has 14 residues. With V trimmed by 6 bases and J by 3 bases, 7 bases remained unmatched. Germline CDR1 reads LNHDA; CDR2 reads SQIVND (reference sequence). The CDR3: CASSHTDRVYEQYF. The CDR3 region has the DNA TGTGCCAGTAGCCATACGGACAGGGTCTACGAGCAGTACTTC.

The chain combines TRBV4-1 with TRBJ1-2, with TRBD1 identical over 9 bases. Germline V gene lookup returns CDR1 MGHRA and CDR2 YSYEKL. V shed 0 bases and J 7 bases; nucleotides not matched to a gene: 12. The CDR3 totals 17 residues. This CDR3 reads CASSQDLVGQGSSGYTF. The CDR3 bases are TGCGCCAGCAGCCAAGATCTCGTAGGACAGGGGAGCTCTGGCTACACCTTC.

The chain is built from TRBV6-2 or TRBV6-3 and TRBJ2-7; unclear D gene. Per the germline V gene, CDR1 is MNHEY and CDR2 is SVGEGT. The CDR3 totals 12 residues. V was trimmed by 4 bases and J by 6 bases, leaving 10 bases between them. CDR3 DNA sequence: TGTGCCAGCAGTTTCTACACGGGCGAGCAGTACTTC. This translates into CASSFYTGEQYF.

J is TRBJ1-2 and V is TRBV9, with 9 nucleotides matching TRBD1. Looked up from germline, CDR1 is SGDLS and CDR2 is YYNGEE. This CDR3 comprises 14 residues. Trimming at V came to 5 bases and at J to 7 bases, leaving 9 bases not matched to a gene. The CDR3 spells CASRNPGQGSGYTF. For the CDR3, the DNA is TGTGCCAGCAGAAATCCGGGACAGGGCTCTGGCTACACCTTC.

The gene calls are TRBV19 and TRBJ2-7, with 14 bases identical to TRBD2. Germline-derived CDR1 and CDR2 are LNHDA and SQIVND (reference sequence). V gave up 9 bases and J gave up 6 bases; unmatched junction bases: 28. This CDR3 is built from 21 residues. The CDR3 loop is CARGTGGSGTSGRVRNTEQYF. The CDR3 nucleotides read TGTGCCAGAGGGACAGGGGGTTCCGGGACTAGCGGGAGAGTAAGGAATACCGAGCAGTACTTC. Combining the CDR3 with reference TRBV19 and TRBJ2-7 gives the whole variable domain DGGITQSPKYLFRKEGQNVTLSCEQNLNHDAMYWYRQDPGQGLRLIYYSQIVNDFQKGDIAEGYSVSREKKESFPLTVTSAQKNPTAFYLCARGTGGSGTSGRVRNTEQYFGPGTRLTVT.

The chain carries TRBV7-2 and TRBJ2-7; no clear D gene. CDR1 and CDR2 from the germline V gene are SGHTA and FQGNSA. This CDR3 is 12 amino acids long. V was pared by 0 bases and J by 3 bases, with 3 bases between. The CDR3 bases are TGTGCCAGCAGCTTAGCTCTCTACGAGCAGTACTTC. Translated: CASSLALYEQYF. Combining the CDR3 with reference TRBV7-2 and TRBJ2-7 gives the whole variable domain GAGVSQSPSNKVTEKGKDVELRCDPISGHTALYWYRQSLGQGLEFLIYFQGNSAPDKSGLPSDRFSAERTGGSVSTLTIQRTQQEDSAVYLCASSLALYEQYFGPGTRLTVT.

The chain uses TRBV30 and TRBJ1-5; D is possibly TRBD1 (5 bases). The germline CDR1 and CDR2 sequences are GTSNPN and SVGIG (reference sequence). Trimming took 0 bases from V and 0 from J, leaving 15 bases between them. CDR3 length equals 17 residues. The CDR3 nucleotides are TGTGCCTGGAGTGTACAATGGGGCTCAAGTAGCAATCAGCCCCAGCATTTT. Amino acids: CAWSVQWGSSSNQPQHF. The full variable domain, with the rest looked up from reference TRBV30 and TRBJ1-5, is SQTIHQWPATLVQPVGSPLSLECTVEGTSNPNLYWYRQAAGRGLQLLFYSVGIGQISSEVPQNLSASRPQDRQFILSSKKLLLSDSGFYLCAWSVQWGSSSNQPQHFGDGTRLSIL.

Details on this clone: At one boundary the junction diverges from the germline segment, which might be a read error. This chain connects TRBV7-7 to TRBJ1-3; 9 nucleotides match TRBD1. CDR3 length equals 15 residues. Germline lookup yields CDR1 SSHAT and CDR2 FNYEAQ (reference sequence). CDR3 coding DNA: TGTGCTAGCAGCTCAAGACAGGGGGCTGGAAACACCATATATTTT. It codes for CASSSRQGAGNTIYF.

The V and J genes are TRBV6-6 and TRBJ2-7; 11 bases fit TRBD1. This CDR3 spans 14 amino acids. The V and J ends lost 6 bases and 3 bases, in that order; junction bases with no gene match: 4. Germline CDR1 is MNHNY and CDR2 is SVGAGI (reference sequence). The CDR3, as DNA: TGTGCCAGCAGCGGGACAGGGGGGGACTACGAGCAGTACTTC. It is translated as CASSGTGGDYEQYF.

The J gene is TRBJ2-5, the V gene TRBV9; TRBD2 matches at 7 bases. The length of the CDR3 is 15 residues. CDR1 and CDR2 (germline): SGDLS, YYNGEE. Losses at the gene ends were 3 bases for V and 3 bases for J; bases not matched to a gene: 8. CDR3 DNA: TGTGCCAGCAGCGCCTTTTGGGGGGGAAAAGAGACCCAGTACTTC. It specifies CASSAFWGGKETQYF.

V is TRBV3-1 (or the pseudogene TRBV3-2) and J is TRBJ2-7; D is perhaps TRBD2 (6 bases). Germline CDR1 LGHDT, CDR2 YNNKEL (reference sequence). CDR3 length: 13 amino acids. V was clipped by 4 bases and J by 5 bases, with 12 bases between them. The CDR3 DNA sequence: TGTGCCAGCAGCCGACTAGAGGCACACGAGCAGTACTTC. Amino acids: CASSRLEAHEQYF.

V is TRBV13 and J is TRBJ2-1, with 13 positions matching TRBD2. Looked up from germline, CDR1 is PRHDT and CDR2 is FYEKMQ (reference sequence). V gave up 5 bases and J gave up 4 bases; unmatched junction bases: 2. This CDR3 is 15 amino acids long. In nucleotides, the CDR3 is TGTGCCAGCAGCGAGACTAGCGGGGGGTACAATGAGCAGTTCTTC. Translated: CASSETSGGYNEQFF.

The V call is TRBV7-2, the J call TRBJ2-1, with 9 nucleotides matching TRBD2. CDR3 length: 15 amino acids. The germline V gene has CDR1 SGHTA and CDR2 FQGNSA. The V and J ends lost 3 bases and 4 bases, in that order; junction bases with no gene match: 4. CDR3 nucleotide sequence: TGTGCCAGCAGCTTTAGCGGGAGAAAATACAATGAGCAGTTCTTC. Its translation is CASSFSGRKYNEQFF.

This chain uses TRBV4-2 with TRBJ1-3; possible D gene TRBD1, 6 bases. The V end lost 3 bases, the J end lost 1 base, and 10 bases lay between the germline ends. Germline CDR1 and CDR2: LGHNA and YNFKEQ. The CDR3 length is 15 residues. The CDR3 is CASSHPQGSGNTIYF. CDR3 bases: TGTGCCAGCAGCCACCCCCAGGGGTCTGGAAACACCATATATTTT.

The chain employs TRBV5-1 and TRBJ2-7; D remains ambiguous. CDR3 length: 13 residues. CDR1 is SGHRS and CDR2 is YFSETQ in the germline V gene. V was shortened by 0 bases and J by 7 bases, with 11 bases between the two germline ends. CDR3 amino acids: CASSLESAREQYF. CDR3 nucleotide sequence: TGCGCCAGCAGCTTGGAGTCGGCGCGGGAGCAGTACTTC. Complete variable domain (other parts from reference TRBV5-1 and TRBJ2-7): KAGVTQTPRYLIKTRGQQVTLSCSPISGHRSVSWYQQTPGQGLQFLFEYFSETQRNKGNFPGRFSGRQFSNSRSEMNVSTLELGDSALYLCASSLESAREQYFGPGTRLTVT.

The CDR3 nucleotides are TGTGCCAGCAGCGAAGGAGGCCACTCCAATCAGCCCCAGCATTTT. Translating gives CASSEGGHSNQPQHF. This chain connects TRBV7-9 to TRBJ1-5; D is unresolved. Trimming left V 5 bases short and J 3 bases short, with 14 bases between. CDR1 and CDR2 (germline): SEHNR, FQNEAQ (reference sequence). This CDR3 is built from 15 residues.

This clone was recorded only once. This chain uses TRBV28 with TRBJ1-2, with D unclear. V gave up 1 base and J gave up 0 bases, with 12 bases separating them. CDR1 is MDHEN, CDR2 SYDVKM, per germline. The CDR3 extends over 16 amino acids. CDR3 DNA: TGTGCCAGCAGTTTATATGGCAGGCCAACTAACTATGGCTACACCTTC. Translated: CASSLYGRPTNYGYTF.

The rearrangement joins TRBV28 to TRBJ2-5, with a tentative D call TRBD1 (5 bases). Trimming cost V 1 base and J 4 bases, with 10 bases left between them. Germline loops: CDR1 MDHEN, CDR2 SYDVKM. The CDR3 length is 14 residues. The CDR3 region is CASSLSRDGETQYF. The DNA for the CDR3 is TGTGCCAGCAGTTTATCCAGGGATGGAGAGACCCAGTACTTC.

CDR3 DNA: TGTGCCAGCAGCTTAAGCGCCTACAATGAGCAGTTCTTC. This codes for CASSLSAYNEQFF. The V call is TRBV7-8, the J call TRBJ2-1; D call uncertain. CDR3 length: 13 residues. The germline V and J ends were trimmed by 2 bases and 2 bases, with 4 bases remaining between them. Germline values: CDR1 SGHVS, CDR2 FQNEAQ.

This clone turned up a few times. This chain links TRBV5-1 with TRBJ1-2; no definite D call. The CDR3 contains 17 residues. V was clipped by 0 bases and J by 1 base, with 16 bases between them. In germline, CDR1 is SGHRS, CDR2 YFSETQ. This chain's CDR3 is CASSLVTQRLGNYGYTF. CDR3 coding DNA: TGCGCCAGCAGCTTGGTAACACAAAGACTGGGTAACTATGGCTACACCTTC.